Sequencing of this TCR beta chain was carried out in a study of blood T cell repertoires in COVID-19. Study background: COVID-19 samples from acute and convalescent phases originated in the United States, Italy and Spain. The analysed material was cDNA or gDNA that came from T cells, B-cell-depleted T cells, or PBMCs.

This clone was seen only once. As handled by the study authors: Estimation of nucleated cell counts relied on the amplification of reference gene primers. Some clones are missing from TCRdb's copy, which holds only in-frame ones; the method was immunoSEQ multiplex PCR. D and trimming come from the DNA, and the V and J calls and clone size come from that table. The data contain around 170,000 clones, 88% of them singletons. Input material: peripheral blood. This receptor was identified in a man aged 60-69 years with acute or convalescent COVID-19.

The CDR3 sequence is CASSFTDNYGYTF. CDR3 in DNA: TGCGCCAGCAGCTTTACAGATAACTATGGCTACACCTTC. V usage is TRBV5-1 and J usage is TRBJ1-2; D gene uncertain. Germline CDR1 and CDR2: SGHRS and YFSETQ. Deletions cut 2 bases from V and 1 base from J, with 6 bases between. This CDR3 contains 13 residues. Combining the CDR3 with reference TRBV5-1 and TRBJ1-2 gives the whole variable domain KAGVTQTPRYLIKTRGQQVTLSCSPISGHRSVSWYQQTPGQGLQFLFEYFSETQRNKGNFPGRFSGRQFSNSRSEMNVSTLELGDSALYLCASSFTDNYGYTFGSGTRLTVV.